Listed below are T cell receptor delta chains from one sample, sequenced in a study of gamma-delta T cells after stem cell transplantation. TCRdb processed the RT-PCR reads again with the CATT caller. In the table there are 850 to 1,100 delta-chain clones, around 12% of which are singletons. The sample was gamma-delta T cells. These receptors came from a human donor. It is not recorded whose cells these are; they may come from a transplant donor. Both conserved end residues are part of each CDR3. The order of the fields is CDR3 DNA, CDR3 protein, J gene, CDR3 length, D gene, clone size, V gene. The D gene is left open where the match is weak. Clone size is given for some rows only: seen once, a few or many times, or a class if the clone is expanded.

TGTGCAGCAAGGGGACTTCCTAAGCCCCTACTGCCGTATAAACTCATCTTT,CAARGLPKPLLPYKLIF,TRDJ1,17,TRDD2,medium-sized,TRAV29/DV5
TGTGCCTGTGACACGGTACTGGGGGATACCCCCTGGGACACCCGACAGATGTTTTTC,CACDTVLGDTPWDTRQMFF,TRDJ3,19,TRDD3,medium-sized,TRDV2
TGTGCCTGTGACCTCTCACTGGGGGATCCGACCGATAAACTCATCTTT,CACDLSLGDPTDKLIF,TRDJ1,16,TRDD3,medium-sized,TRDV2
TGTGCCTGTGACACCGTTGGGGATACGGCCGATAAACTCATCTTT,CACDTVGDTADKLIF,TRDJ1,15,TRDD3,-,TRDV2
TGTGCCTGTGACCCCTTAACTGGGGGATACACCGATAAACTCATCTTT,CACDPLTGGYTDKLIF,TRDJ1,16,TRDD3,medium-sized,TRDV2
TGTGCCTGTGACCTGAAATGTAACTGGGGGAGGACCATATTTTACACCGATAAACTCATCTTT,CACDLKCNWGRTIFYTDKLIF,TRDJ1,21,TRDD3,large,TRDV2
TGTGCCTGTGACCCTATTCCTGGGGGATACGAGGGGGGCTACACCGATAAACTCATCTTT,CACDPIPGGYEGGYTDKLIF,TRDJ1,20,TRDD3,medium-sized,TRDV2
TGTGCCTGTGACGTACTGGGGGATACCCGACCCCTGATCTTT,CACDVLGDTRPLIF,TRDJ4,14,TRDD3,medium-sized,TRDV2
TGTGCCTTTCATACGTGCCGGCCAGTTTCCGCCACGCGGGGGGATTCAACCCTGATCTTT,CAFHTCRPVSATRGDSTLIF,TRDJ4,20,TRDD3,-,TRDV3
TGTGCCTGTGACCCCGTACTGGGGGATACGAGGGTCACCGATAAGCTCATCTTT,CACDPVLGDTRVTDKLIF,TRDJ1,18,TRDD3,few,TRDV2
TGTGCGCAAAAAAAGGGGTACGTTGACTTCCTACAGGAGGGTATCAGGAGGACCGATAAACTCATCTTT,CAQKKGYVDFLQEGIRRTDKLIF,TRDJ1,23,TRDD2,few,TRDV3
TGTGCCTGTGACACCGTCCGGCCTGGGGGATACTTCAACGTACGCACCGATAAACTCATCTTT,CACDTVRPGGYFNVRTDKLIF,TRDJ1,21,TRDD3,medium-sized,TRDV2
TGTGCTCTTGGGGAACTACAAGGTCCTACCTACTGGGGGAGAAGGGAAACCCCGTACACCGATAAACTCATCTTT,CALGELQGPTYWGRRETPYTDKLIF,TRDJ1,25,TRDD3,medium-sized,TRDV1
TGTGCTCTTGGGGAACTGGTCCCCATGCTGGGGGATAAAGACAAGGCAACTCTCATCTTT,CALGELVPMLGDKDKATLIF,TRDJ1,20,TRDD3,-,TRDV1
TGTGCCTGTGACAACTTACTGGGGGATACGCCCATCCCCCCCTGGGACACCCGACAGATGTTTTTC,CACDNLLGDTPIPPWDTRQMFF,TRDJ3,22,TRDD3,-,TRDV2
TGTGCTCTTGGGGACCTTGGGGGATACTCGTACACCGATAAACTCATCTTT,CALGDLGGYSYTDKLIF,TRDJ1,17,TRDD3,few,TRDV1
TGTGCCTGTGACACCCTACTGGGGGATACCGGGTACACCGATAAACTCATCTTT,CACDTLLGDTGYTDKLIF,TRDJ1,18,TRDD3,medium-sized,TRDV2
TGTGCCTGTGACACCGTATCACTGGGGGACAGCTCCTGGGACACCCGACAGATGTTTTTC,CACDTVSLGDSSWDTRQMFF,TRDJ3,20,TRDD3,-,TRDV2
TGTGCTCTTGGGGGGACTTACTGGGGGATACACGATAAACTCATCTTT,CALGGTYWGIHDKLIF,TRDJ1,16,TRDD3,medium-sized,TRDV1
TGTGCTCTTGGGGAACCGTTAACCTACGGGCCTATGGGGGATAAACTCATCTTT,CALGEPLTYGPMGDKLIF,TRDJ1,18,-,medium-sized,TRDV1
TGTGCTCTTGGGAAGCCCCTACTGGGGGCCCTACTCATCTTT,CALGKPLLGALLIF,TRDJ1,14,TRDD3,few,TRDV1
TGTGCCTGTGACGCCCTACTGGGAGGAGATGAGGGAATCAACACCGATAAACTCATCTTT,CACDALLGGDEGINTDKLIF,TRDJ1,20,-,large,TRDV2
TGTGCCTGTGACCCCGCTGGGCCTGGGGGACATTGGGACACCCGACAGATGTTTTTC,CACDPAGPGGHWDTRQMFF,TRDJ3,19,TRDD3,large,TRDV2
TGTGCCTGTGTTCCCCTCGTTACCTCCGACCCAGGGGGTGGGACCGATAAACTCATCTTT,CACVPLVTSDPGGGTDKLIF,TRDJ1,20,-,hyperexpanded,TRDV2
TGTGCCTGTGACATTATTACTGGGGGATACGATCGAGGCAAACTCATCTTT,CACDIITGGYDRGKLIF,TRDJ1,17,TRDD3,medium-sized,TRDV2
TGTGCTCTTGGGGAACTAGAAGACCTCCCTCCTGGGGGACTACTGGACTTATACACCGATAAACTCATCTTT,CALGELEDLPPGGLLDLYTDKLIF,TRDJ1,24,TRDD3,few,TRDV1
TGTGCCTGTGACACCTTGGGGCTTTCCACCGATAAACTCATCTTT,CACDTLGLSTDKLIF,TRDJ1,15,-,medium-sized,TRDV2
TGTGCCTGTGACGCTATACTGGACACCGATAAACTCATCTTT,CACDAILDTDKLIF,TRDJ1,14,-,medium-sized,TRDV2
TGTGCTCTTGCGCCTACGACTGGGTTCAACACCGATAAACTCATCTTT,CALAPTTGFNTDKLIF,TRDJ1,16,-,medium-sized,TRDV1
TGTGCCTGTGACACGCTACTCCTACTGGGGGACGAAACCACCGATAAACTCATCTTT,CACDTLLLLGDETTDKLIF,TRDJ1,19,TRDD3,medium-sized,TRDV2
TGTGCCTGTGACACCGTAGGGAGCTCGGGGGTTTGGGAAGCCGATAAACTCATCTTT,CACDTVGSSGVWEADKLIF,TRDJ1,19,-,few,TRDV2
TGTGCCTGTGACACCCTTGGGGGGGATACCGTTTCCTGGGACACCCGACAGATGTTTTTC,CACDTLGGDTVSWDTRQMFF,TRDJ3,20,TRDD3,medium-sized,TRDV2
TGTGCTCTTGGGGAAGCCTTCCCACTTTACTGGGGGATACGCGTCACCGATAAACTCATCTTT,CALGEAFPLYWGIRVTDKLIF,TRDJ1,21,TRDD3,large,TRDV1
TGTGCCTGTGACCATGTTACACTGGGGGATAGACGGACAGCACAACTCTTCTTT,CACDHVTLGDRRTAQLFF,TRDJ2,18,TRDD3,medium-sized,TRDV2
TGTGCCTGTGACATACTGGGGATCACCGATAAACTCATCTTT,CACDILGITDKLIF,TRDJ1,14,TRDD3,medium-sized,TRDV2
TGTGCCTGTGACACCCTCCCCGTGGGGGATTACACCGATAAACTCATCTTT,CACDTLPVGDYTDKLIF,TRDJ1,17,TRDD3,large,TRDV2
TGTGCCTGTGACAAACTTCCTATAGGGGACTACACCGATAAACTCATCTTT,CACDKLPIGDYTDKLIF,TRDJ1,17,TRDD2,large,TRDV2
TGTGCTCTTGGGGGACAACCCTTCCTACCCCTTGTACTGGGGGTTCCCGTATCCGATAAACTCATCTTT,CALGGQPFLPLVLGVPVSDKLIF,TRDJ1,23,-,-,TRDV1
TGTGCCTGTGAGACTCTTGGCAGGACCGAACTGGGGGATACGGGGGCCGATAAACTCATCTTT,CACETLGRTELGDTGADKLIF,TRDJ1,21,TRDD3,-,TRDV2
TGTGCTCTTGGGACAATCAGGCCTTCCTACCTGTACTGGGGGATGGCTTTGACAGCACAACTCTTCTTT,CALGTIRPSYLYWGMALTAQLFF,TRDJ2,23,-,-,TRDV1
TGTGCCTGTGACACCGTACTGGGGGATTCAGGAGCAAATTTCGGCCAACAGATGTTTTTC,CACDTVLGDSGANFGQQMFF,TRDJ3,20,TRDD3,large,TRDV2
TGTGCCTGTGACACCGTACTGGGGGATACTCGCTCCTGGGACACCCGACAGATGTTTTTC,CACDTVLGDTRSWDTRQMFF,TRDJ3,20,TRDD3,large,TRDV2
TGTGCAGCAAGCGTTGGTGGGGGAACCACCGATAAACTCATCTTT,CAASVGGGTTDKLIF,TRDJ1,15,TRDD3,medium-sized,TRAV29/DV5
TGTGCTCTTGGGGAACCCCTGGTGATACTCATCGATAAACTCATCTTT,CALGEPLVILIDKLIF,TRDJ1,16,-,-,TRDV1
TGTGCCTGTGACACCATCATACTGGGGGATACGCGTGGGAATAAACTCATCTTT,CACDTIILGDTRGNKLIF,TRDJ1,18,TRDD3,large,TRDV2
TGTGCAGCAAGCGCGGGAATCCCCCTGCCTTTGGTGGGGGATACGCGGCCCGATAAACTCATCTTT,CAASAGIPLPLVGDTRPDKLIF,TRDJ1,22,TRDD3,-,TRAV29/DV5
TGTGCCTGTGACAAGGTGGGGGATACAGGGGACTATAAACTCATCTTT,CACDKVGDTGDYKLIF,TRDJ1,16,TRDD3,hyperexpanded,TRDV2
TGTGCAGCAAGCGGTGCGGTCCCGCCTTCCTTCATAGAATCCGATAAACTCATCTTT,CAASGAVPPSFIESDKLIF,TRDJ1,19,TRDD2,large,TRAV29/DV5
TGTGCCTGTGACACCGCCGTTTCTGGCGGAAGCAGCTCCTGGGACACCCGACAGATGTTTTTC,CACDTAVSGGSSSWDTRQMFF,TRDJ3,21,-,large,TRDV2
TGTGCCTGTGAGGCTCTGGGGGAGCCCCACACCGATAAACTCATCTTT,CACEALGEPHTDKLIF,TRDJ1,16,TRDD3,large,TRDV2
TGTGCTCTTGGGGCCGACCAATTCCTACTAAGGTGGGGGATGTCCTACACCGATAAACTCATCTTT,CALGADQFLLRWGMSYTDKLIF,TRDJ1,22,-,medium-sized,TRDV1
TGTGCCTGTGAGAGACTGGGGGAGAGCTCCTGGGACACCCGACAGATGTTTTTC,CACERLGESSWDTRQMFF,TRDJ3,18,TRDD3,-,TRDV2
TGTGCCTGTGACTCACTGGGGGATACCGGACTGGCCACCGATAAACTCATCTTT,CACDSLGDTGLATDKLIF,TRDJ1,18,TRDD3,few,TRDV2
TGTGCCTGTGACACCCTGCAAAGGGACACCGATAAACTCATCTTT,CACDTLQRDTDKLIF,TRDJ1,15,-,hyperexpanded,TRDV2
TGTGCTCTTGGGGAACTAGCACCGTGGGGCTTGATTGGGGGATACACCTTAGCATACGCCGATAAACTCATCTTT,CALGELAPWGLIGGYTLAYADKLIF,TRDJ1,25,TRDD3,-,TRDV1